This T cell receptor beta chain was captured in a study of blood T cell repertoires in COVID-19. Background on the study: The United States, Italy and Spain provided the acute and convalescent COVID-19 samples. The cDNA or gDNA used as material had been derived from T cells, B-cell-depleted T cells, or PBMCs.

Authors' processing steps: Cell counts per sample came from amplifying reference gene primers. The protocol was immunoSEQ multiplex PCR, while the TCRdb copy is restricted to in-frame clones and leaves out a portion. The DNA was the basis for D and trimming; V, J and clone size are from that table. The sample has fewer than 300,000 clones, approximately 85% seen once. This clone was picked up many times. The TCR was taken from a middle-aged man with active or convalescent COVID-19. The specimen sequenced was peripheral blood.

The DNA of the CDR3 is TGTGCCAGCAGTTACCAAGTGTCTATGTCACCCCTCCACTTT. Amino acids: CASSYQVSMSPLHF. The gene calls are TRBV6-5 and TRBJ1-6; D uncertain. The V end lost 2 bases, the J end lost 10 bases, and 12 bases lay between the germline ends. Per germline, CDR1 MNHEY and CDR2 SVGAGI. The CDR3 loop spans 14 amino acids.